This T cell receptor beta chain was recovered during a study of blood T cell repertoires in COVID-19. Study-wide context: Material from acute and convalescent COVID-19 was sourced from the United States, Italy and Spain.

Trimming took 6 bases from V and 4 from J; bases not matched to a gene: 6. The CDR3 is 14 residues long. Germline CDR1 reads SNHLY; CDR2 reads FYNNEI. The protocol was immunoSEQ multiplex PCR, while the TCRdb copy is restricted to in-frame clones and leaves out a portion. This table holds 50,000 to 75,000 clones, roughly 78% found once. The sequenced sample consisted of peripheral blood. This chain links TRBV2 with TRBJ1-5; 7 bases match TRBD1. The receptor's source is a man in his 60s with COVID-19, enrolled during active disease. This CDR3 is CASSRDRDNQPQHF. DNA of the CDR3: TGTGCCAGCAGCCGGGACAGAGATAATCAGCCCCAGCATTTT.